These 30 T cell receptor beta chains came from one sample sequenced in a study of shared clonotypes between healthy human individuals. Profiled with immunoSEQ multiplex PCR; TCRdb holds only in-frame clones, not every one. This table has 650,000 to 750,000 clones, about two thirds appearing once. The sequenced sample was memory CD4+ T cells sorted from blood. Subset reported: CD45RA-negative fraction. These receptors were obtained from a woman aged 30 to 39 in good health.

J is TRBJ2-1 and V is TRBV6-5; TRBD2 matches at 8 bases. Germline trimming cut 2 bases from V and 12 bases from J; bases unmatched to any gene: 6. The germline V gene has CDR1 MNHEY and CDR2 SVGAGI. The CDR3 extends over 13 amino acids. CDR3 sequence: CASSYGREGVQFF. The CDR3 nucleotides read TGTGCCAGCAGTTACGGACGGGAGGGGGTGCAGTTCTTC.

The V and J genes are TRBV2 and TRBJ1-1, with 8 bases identical to TRBD1. The CDR3 is 13 amino acids. CDR1 and CDR2 (germline): SNHLY, FYNNEI. Losses at the gene ends were 6 bases for V and 6 bases for J; bases not matched to a gene: 6. CDR3 in amino acids: CASRSGTGPEAFF. DNA of the CDR3: TGTGCCAGCAGGTCCGGGACAGGCCCTGAAGCTTTCTTT.

The chain combines TRBV4-1 with TRBJ1-1; D ambiguous. Trimming took 0 bases from V and 0 from J, leaving 17 bases between them. This CDR3 has 18 amino acids. Germline CDR1 and CDR2: MGHRA and YSYEKL. The CDR3 coding sequence is TGCGCCAGCAGCCAAGATCCCACCTTCAGCCCGTTGAACACTGAAGCTTTCTTT. Protein: CASSQDPTFSPLNTEAFF.

The rearrangement links TRBV5-8 to TRBJ2-5, with D unclear. From germline, CDR1 is SGHTS and CDR2 YDEGEE. Trimming took off 6 bases at V and 5 bases at J, with 20 bases between the two ends. This CDR3 comprises 15 residues. In DNA, the CDR3 is TGTGCCAGCATGAAACCTAGGACGGGTCTGGAGACCCAGTACTTC. It translates to CASMKPRTGLETQYF.

The chain uses TRBV7-9 and TRBJ1-2; D unclear. V lost 1 base and J 5 bases, leaving 8 bases between the germline ends. The CDR3 has 13 amino acids. From germline, CDR1 is SEHNR and CDR2 FQNEAQ (reference sequence). Written as DNA, the CDR3 is TGTGCCAGCAGCTTAGAGGGCGGGTATGGCTACACCTTC. Protein: CASSLEGGYGYTF.

The V gene is TRBV5-1, the J gene TRBJ2-3, with D tentatively TRBD2 (5 bases). The V and J ends lost 4 bases and 5 bases respectively, with 14 bases between them. The CDR3 sequence is 14 residues long. Germline V gene sequence: CDR1 SGHRS, CDR2 YFSETQ. CDR3 coding DNA: TGCGCCAGCAGCCCTTCAAATGCGGGAGATACGCAGTATTTT. It codes for CASSPSNAGDTQYF.

V gene TRBV6-1 combines with J gene TRBJ1-2, with 9 bases fitting TRBD1. V dropped 3 bases and J dropped 4; count of bases not matched to a gene: 3. Germline V gene sequence: CDR1 MNHNS, CDR2 SASEGT. The CDR3 spans 14 residues. CDR3 sequence reads: CASSDGTGLYGYTF. The CDR3 region has the DNA TGTGCCAGCAGTGATGGGACAGGGCTCTATGGCTACACCTTC.

There are a few counts of this clone. The V gene is TRBV18, the J gene TRBJ1-1; a weak D match, TRBD1 (5 bases). The CDR3 spans 14 residues. The V gene lost 6 bases and the J gene lost 5 bases, with 16 bases spanning the gap. CDR1 KGHSH and CDR2 LQKENI come from the germline V gene. The CDR3 region is CASSLPGTRTEAFF. CDR3 nucleotides: TGTGCCAGCTCCCTCCCCGGGACCAGGACTGAAGCTTTCTTT.

This clone was counted only a few times. This CDR3 reads CASSPYHRSDGAFF. The DNA of the CDR3 is TGTGCCAGCAGCCCGTATCACAGGTCTGATGGGGCTTTCTTT. The chain uses TRBV7-2 and TRBJ1-1; the D gene is possibly TRBD1 (5 bases). V was trimmed by 5 bases and J by 11 bases, leaving 21 bases between them. CDR1 and CDR2 from the germline V gene are SGHTA and FQGNSA. The CDR3 contains 14 residues.

This chain links TRBV28 with TRBJ2-6; TRBD2 might be the D (6 bases). The CDR3 has 16 residues. Trimming stripped 3 bases from V and 3 bases from J, with 12 bases between. The germline gives CDR1 MDHEN, CDR2 SYDVKM. The CDR3 DNA is TGTGCCAGCAGTTTTGCGGGGCAAAGTGGGGCCAACGTCCTGACTTTC. It is translated as CASSFAGQSGANVLTF.

This chain connects TRBV29-1 to TRBJ1-1; 9 bases agree with TRBD1. The V and J ends lost 5 bases and 5 bases, in that order; junction bases with no gene match: 12. This CDR3 contains 15 residues. Germline V lookup: CDR1 SQVTM, CDR2 ANQGSEA. CDR3: CSVSGQGQGRTEAFF. DNA for the CDR3: TGCAGCGTTTCGGGCCAAGGACAGGGGAGGACTGAAGCTTTCTTT.

This clone appeared a single time. The V gene is TRBV5-1, the J gene TRBJ2-7; D remains unclear. V was shortened by 1 base and J by 0 bases, with 14 bases between the two germline ends. CDR3 length equals 16 residues. CDR1 SGHRS and CDR2 YFSETQ come from the germline V gene. Written as DNA, the CDR3 is TGCGCCAGCAGCTTGCTTTCTAGACCCTCCTCCTACGAGCAGTACTTC. This codes for CASSLLSRPSSYEQYF.

The chain uses TRBV6-5 and TRBJ1-1, with D possibly TRBD1 on 5 matching bases. There are 15 residues in the CDR3. V dropped 6 bases and J dropped 1 base, with 15 bases sitting between them. Germline V lookup: CDR1 MNHEY, CDR2 SVGAGI. CDR3 bases: TGTGCCAGCAGGGTGCAGGGAGAGGGGAACACTGAAGCTTTCTTT. This encodes CASRVQGEGNTEAFF.

The CDR3 loop reads CASSSTPLGGASTEAFF. CDR3 in DNA: TGCGCCAGCAGTTCAACACCCCTCGGGGGAGCTTCCACTGAAGCTTTCTTT. This sequence joins TRBV5-1 and TRBJ1-1, with D perhaps matching TRBD1 (5 bases). CDR1 is SGHRS and CDR2 is YFSETQ in the germline V gene. This CDR3 spans 17 amino acids. Trimming took off 5 bases at V and 4 bases at J, with 24 bases between the two ends.

This clone appeared many times. The V gene is TRBV5-1, the J gene TRBJ2-7; D gene unclear. Germline V CDR1 and CDR2: SGHRS, YFSETQ. CDR3 length equals 16 residues. The germline V and J ends were trimmed by 5 bases and 2 bases, with 20 bases remaining between them. Here the CDR3 reads CASSPENSLPTYEQYF. The CDR3 nucleotides are TGCGCCAGCAGTCCCGAGAACAGCTTACCAACCTACGAGCAGTACTTC.

The J gene is TRBJ2-1, the V gene TRBV19; 7 bases agree with TRBD1. V shed 4 bases, J shed 6 bases, and the junction held 9 bases outside the gene matches. The CDR3 totals 15 residues. From germline, CDR1 is LNHDA and CDR2 SQIVND (reference sequence). Here the CDR3 DNA reads TGTGCCAGTAGTAGCTACAACAGGGGTCTCAATGAGCAGTTCTTC. Translated, it gives CASSSYNRGLNEQFF.

The chain recombines TRBV21-1 with TRBJ2-2; the D call TRBD2 from the table was never checked on the DNA. TRBV21-1 is designated a pseudogene. CDR3 length equals 16 residues. The CDR3 protein is CASWDGTSVYTGELFF. The CDR3 nucleotides are TGTGCCAGCTGGGACGGGACTAGCGTTTACACCGGGGAGCTGTTTTTT.

The rearrangement links TRBV4-1 to TRBJ2-6; D not resolved. Looked up from germline, CDR1 is MGHRA and CDR2 is YSYEKL. The CDR3 covers 19 residues. V lost 3 bases to trimming and J lost 0 bases, with 18 bases between them. The CDR3 bases are TGCGCCAGCAGCCATTACTCGGCAGGTACCTTCTCTGGGGCCAACGTCCTGACTTTC. Translation: CASSHYSAGTFSGANVLTF.

The chain uses TRBV18 and TRBJ2-7; D is uncertain. CDR3 size: 15 residues. Germline CDR1 and CDR2: KGHSH and LQKENI. The V end lost 3 bases, the J end lost 2 bases, and 14 bases lay between the germline ends. The CDR3 nucleotides are TGTGCCAGCTCACCTCTTTTAAACCTGCCCTACGAGCAGTACTTC. Its translation is CASSPLLNLPYEQYF.

To note about this clone: The sample contains more than one DNA sequence encoding this CDR3. The rearrangement uses TRBV18 and TRBJ2-3; no reliable D call. This CDR3 is 15 amino acids long. Germline V lookup: CDR1 KGHSH, CDR2 LQKENI. Deletions cut 0 bases from V and 3 bases from J, with 10 bases between. The CDR3 is CASSPPGRSTDTQYF. The CDR3 DNA reads as TGTGCCAGCTCACCACCGGGCAGAAGTACAGATACGCAGTATTTT.

This clone was seen only once. The rearrangement joins TRBV18 to TRBJ2-7; TRBD2 agrees at 7 bases. CDR1 and CDR2 from the germline V gene are KGHSH and LQKENI. There are 14 residues in the CDR3. V was clipped by 0 bases and J by 3 bases; unmatched bases: 2. For the CDR3, the DNA is TGTGCCAGCTCACCACCCGGGGACTACTACGAGCAGTACTTC. It encodes CASSPPGDYYEQYF.

J is TRBJ2-1 and V is TRBV7-3; tentative D call: TRBD1 (5 bases). The germline gives CDR1 SGHTA, CDR2 FQGTGA. Trimming left V 7 bases short and J 5 bases short, with 18 bases between. CDR3 size: 15 residues. The CDR3 nucleotides read TGTGCCAGCATCCCCCGCGGTAGGGGTAACAATGAGCAGTTCTTC. Amino acids: CASIPRGRGNNEQFF. The variable domain in full, with the rest retrieved from reference TRBV7-3 and TRBJ2-1, is GAGVSQTPSNKVTEKGKYVELRCDPISGHTALYWYRQSLGQGPEFLIYFQGTGAADDSGLPNDRFFAVRPEGSVSTLKIQRTERGDSAVYLCASIPRGRGNNEQFFGPGTRLTVL.

This clone came up a few times. The genes are TRBV5-1 and TRBJ2-2, with TRBD2 identical over 10 bases. Trimming at V came to 6 bases and at J to 8 bases, leaving 10 bases not matched to a gene. This CDR3 has 15 amino acids. CDR1 SGHRS and CDR2 YFSETQ come from the germline V gene. The CDR3 DNA reads TGCGCCAGCAAGCTCTCTAGCGGGAGTAAAGGGGAGCTGTTTTTT. Amino acids: CASKLSSGSKGELFF.

V gene TRBV7-3 combines with J gene TRBJ2-6, with D tentatively TRBD1 (6 bases). V was pared by 5 bases and J by 1 base, with 9 bases between. The CDR3 runs 15 residues. Germline CDR1 is SGHTA and CDR2 is FQGTGA. CDR3 sequence reads: CASSPRGSGANVLTF. The DNA for the CDR3 is TGTGCCAGCAGCCCCAGGGGTTCTGGGGCCAACGTCCTGACTTTC.

The genes are TRBV5-1 and TRBJ2-2; 11 nucleotides match TRBD2. The CDR3 contains 16 residues. Trimming at V came to 3 bases and at J to 2 bases, leaving 3 bases not matched to a gene. Germline V lookup: CDR1 SGHRS, CDR2 YFSETQ. The CDR3 region has the DNA TGCGCCAGCAGCTGGGGGACTAGCGGAAACACCGGGGAGCTGTTTTTT. It translates to CASSWGTSGNTGELFF.

The V call is TRBV25-1, the J call TRBJ1-1; 7 bases align to TRBD1. Germline CDR1 reads MGHDK; CDR2 reads SYGVNS. The CDR3 covers 14 residues. V lost 3 bases and J lost 2; bases outside the gene matches: 3. The CDR3, as DNA: TGTGCCAGCAGTGAGGCAGGGGGTAACACTGAAGCTTTCTTT. It is translated as CASSEAGGNTEAFF.

The chain carries TRBV5-1 and TRBJ2-7; 8 bases align to TRBD2. CDR3 size: 14 residues. Losses at the gene ends were 0 bases for V and 8 bases for J; bases not matched to a gene: 7. Looked up from germline, CDR1 is SGHRS and CDR2 is YFSETQ. The CDR3 DNA follows: TGCGCCAGCAGCTTGGATGCTAGCGGGTATAAGCAGTACTTC. This encodes CASSLDASGYKQYF.

This clone was picked up a small number of times. The chain links TRBV7-3 to TRBJ2-2; 9 nucleotides align to TRBD2. V lost 0 bases, J lost 7 bases, and 9 bases stayed unmatched. The germline V gene encodes CDR1 SGHTA and CDR2 FQGTGA. The CDR3 has 17 residues. In DNA form, the CDR3 reads TGTGCCAGCAGCTTAACGAGGGCTAGCGGGAAGGTCGGGGAGCTGTTTTTT. Translation: CASSLTRASGKVGELFF.

The rearrangement links TRBV28 to TRBJ2-7, with D unresolved. The CDR3 runs 15 residues. Trimming stripped 2 bases from V and 2 bases from J, with 13 bases between. Germline CDR1 reads MDHEN; CDR2 reads SYDVKM. CDR3 in amino acids: CASSLMSLIPYEQYF. CDR3 DNA sequence: TGTGCCAGCAGTTTAATGAGCCTAATCCCCTACGAGCAGTACTTC.

The rearrangement uses TRBV2 and TRBJ2-7; 8 bases agree with TRBD1. The CDR3 consists of 15 residues. The ends lost 4 bases at V and 3 bases at J; junction bases unmatched: 8. Germline values: CDR1 SNHLY, CDR2 FYNNEI. The CDR3 sequence is CASSGQGPAYYEQYF. The CDR3 DNA sequence: TGTGCCAGCAGTGGACAGGGGCCCGCGTACTACGAGCAGTACTTC.